The clone carrying this TCR beta chain was detected only a few times. The sample belongs to a study of blood T cell repertoires in COVID-19. Study at large: The samples span acute and convalescent COVID-19 from the United States, Italy and Spain.

The CDR3 spans 15 residues. The germline V gene has CDR1 MNHEY and CDR2 SVGAGI. Between the trimmed V and J ends, which lost 6 bases and 4 bases, there was a span of 18 bases. Original analysis: Reference gene primer amplification yielded estimated nucleated cell counts. Using immunoSEQ multiplex PCR, the repertoire was profiled, and TCRdb retains in-frame clones only, with some absent. The DNA was the basis for D and trimming; V, J and clone size are from that table. The sample lists about 160,000 clones; under 80% were seen once. This chain connects TRBV6-5 to TRBJ2-5; D may be TRBD2 (5 bases). The receptor was isolated from a man in his 70s with acute or convalescent COVID-19. Sequencing was performed on peripheral blood. In nucleotides, the CDR3 is TGTGCCAGCAGATATATAGCGACCAGTTTAGAGACCCAGTACTTC. It translates to CASRYIATSLETQYF.